The 25 T cell receptor beta chains presented below share a single source sample, sequenced in a study of Tregs in tolerant kidney transplant recipients. Generated by immunoSEQ multiplex PCR, the TCRdb table keeps only in-frame clones and is missing some. The sample comprises 75,000 to 100,000 clones, 85% to 95% of which are singletons, and 4.7% rests with the top ten. Material for sequencing was CD8+ T cells from blood. These receptors came from a human donor in good health.

The chain links TRBV6-4 to TRBJ2-1, with TRBD2 identical over 12 bases. Trimming cost V 2 bases and J 2 bases; bases outside gene matches: 22. The CDR3 has 23 residues. Looked up from germline, CDR1 is MRHNA and CDR2 is SNTAGT. CDR3 loop: CASSDTRGRTSGRLTWPYNEQFF. The CDR3 region has the DNA TGTGCCAGCAGTGACACCCGAGGCCGAACTAGCGGGAGGTTAACGTGGCCCTACAATGAGCAGTTCTTC.

The V call is TRBV27, the J call TRBJ1-1; maybe TRBD1 (6 bases). V was shortened by 2 bases and J by 4 bases, with 11 bases between the two germline ends. This CDR3 region has 14 residues. Germline-derived CDR1 and CDR2 are MNHEY and SMNVEV (reference sequence). The CDR3 nucleotides read TGTGCCAGCAGTTTAGGACAGCCGCGCACTGAAGCTTTCTTT. Translated, it gives CASSLGQPRTEAFF.

The chain is built from TRBV7-9 and TRBJ2-7, with unresolved D. V shed 3 bases and J shed 2 bases, with 8 bases lying between them. This CDR3 is 13 amino acids long. CDR1 SEHNR and CDR2 FQNEAQ come from the germline V gene (reference sequence). The CDR3, as DNA: TGTGCCAGCAGCTTCAGCTTAGCCTACGAGCAGTACTTC. Translated: CASSFSLAYEQYF.

The rearrangement links TRBV19 to TRBJ1-1; D is ambiguous. Germline CDR1 LNHDA, CDR2 SQIVND (reference sequence). V was shortened by 5 bases and J by 4 bases, with 11 bases between the two germline ends. CDR3 length: 13 amino acids. As DNA, the CDR3 is TGTGCCAGTAGTTTTACGACTTTCACTGAAGCTTTCTTT. This translates into CASSFTTFTEAFF.

The CDR3 DNA reads TGTGCCAGCAGCCCCCCAGGCGGGAACACCGGGGAGCTGTTTTTT. Protein sequence: CASSPPGGNTGELFF. V usage is TRBV7-9 and J usage is TRBJ2-2; the D is unclear. Germline V CDR1 and CDR2: SEHNR, FQNEAQ (reference sequence). Trimming left V 5 bases short and J 1 base short, with 11 bases between. This CDR3 contains 15 residues.

This sequence joins TRBV7-6 and TRBJ2-7; D call uncertain. V was clipped by 0 bases and J by 5 bases, with 8 bases between them. Per germline, CDR1 SGHVS and CDR2 FNYEAQ. The CDR3 runs to 13 residues. As DNA, the CDR3 is TGTGCCAGCAGCTTAGCCGGGCCGAACGAGCAGTACTTC. Translation: CASSLAGPNEQYF.

V is TRBV9 and J is TRBJ2-7; no clear D. V was shortened by 4 bases and J by 0 bases, with 8 bases between the two germline ends. The germline V gene has CDR1 SGDLS and CDR2 YYNGEE. The length of the CDR3 is 13 residues. CDR3 amino acids: CASSPGSSYEQYF. CDR3 DNA: TGTGCCAGCAGCCCCGGCAGCTCCTACGAGCAGTACTTC.

The J gene is TRBJ2-5, the V gene TRBV7-9; D unclear. The CDR3 spans 16 residues. V was pared by 3 bases and J by 3 bases, with 17 bases between. CDR1 and CDR2 from the germline V gene are SEHNR and FQNEAQ (reference sequence). The CDR3 nucleotides read TGTGCCAGCAGCTTCACGGATGGACCGATTAAAGAGACCCAGTACTTC. This sequence encodes CASSFTDGPIKETQYF.

The rearrangement uses TRBV7-8 and TRBJ1-5; D is unclear. Germline V gives CDR1 SGHVS, CDR2 FQNEAQ. The CDR3 contains 14 residues. V gave up 5 bases and J gave up 0 bases, with 8 bases separating them. The CDR3 sequence is CASSPRNSNQPQHF. CDR3 in DNA: TGTGCCAGCAGCCCACGGAATAGCAATCAGCCCCAGCATTTT. The entire variable domain, with the rest obtained from reference TRBV7-8 and TRBJ1-5, is as follows: GAGVSQSPRYKVAKRGQDVALRCDPISGHVSLFWYQQALGQGPEFLTYFQNEAQLDKSGLPSDRFFAERPEGSVSTLKIQRTQQEDSAVYLCASSPRNSNQPQHFGDGTRLSIL.

The V gene is TRBV5-1, the J gene TRBJ1-2; TRBD1 is a possible D gene (5 bases). CDR3 size: 14 residues. The V gene lost 1 base and the J gene lost 6 bases, with 13 bases spanning the gap. In germline, CDR1 is SGHRS, CDR2 YFSETQ. CDR3 bases: TGCGCCAGCAGCTTGCAGGGAAATCGGGATGGCTACACCTTC. This encodes CASSLQGNRDGYTF.

This clone has a single count. The chain carries TRBV19 and TRBJ1-6; maybe TRBD1 (6 bases). The CDR3 has 18 residues. V lost 5 bases and J lost 0, with 17 bases in between. Germline CDR1 reads LNHDA; CDR2 reads SQIVND (reference sequence). The CDR3 protein is CASSPGAFESSYNSPLHF. The CDR3 DNA reads as TGTGCCAGTAGTCCAGGGGCCTTTGAAAGCTCCTATAATTCACCCCTCCACTTT.

Comment on this clone: Distinct nucleotide sequences in the sample also encode this CDR3. The chain uses TRBV27 and TRBJ1-5; no clear D. Deletions cut 3 bases from V and 1 base from J, with 4 bases between. The CDR3 length is 13 residues. In germline, CDR1 is MNHEY, CDR2 SMNVEV (reference sequence). The CDR3 here is CASSLFSNQPQHF. The CDR3 bases are TGTGCCAGCAGTTTGTTCAGCAATCAGCCCCAGCATTTT.

This chain links TRBV27 with TRBJ2-1, with no clear D. The CDR3 contains 13 residues. Trimming shortened V by 2 bases and J by 0 bases, and 2 bases separated the two germline ends. Germline V gives CDR1 MNHEY, CDR2 SMNVEV (reference sequence). CDR3: CASSLNSYNEQFF. CDR3 DNA sequence: TGTGCCAGCAGTTTAAACTCCTACAATGAGCAGTTCTTC.

The gene calls are TRBV9 and TRBJ2-1; D may correspond to TRBD1 or TRBD2 (6 bases each). Deletions cut 8 bases from V and 0 bases from J, with 15 bases between. In germline, CDR1 is SGDLS, CDR2 YYNGEE. The CDR3 contains 15 residues. CDR3 nucleotide sequence: TGTGCCAGTGCGGAAGGGGGGAGCTCCTACAATGAGCAGTTCTTC. Encoded protein: CASAEGGSSYNEQFF.

The rearrangement uses TRBV5-4 and TRBJ2-3; 8 bases fit TRBD2. This CDR3 has 14 residues. The V segment lost 6 bases and the J segment 4 bases; nucleotides outside the gene matches: 7. Germline loops: CDR1 SGHNT, CDR2 YYREEE (reference sequence). The CDR3 protein is CASIKSGSPDTQYF. CDR3 nucleotides: TGTGCCAGCATCAAAAGCGGGAGCCCAGATACGCAGTATTTT.

This chain uses TRBV7-9 with TRBJ2-2; TRBD2 agrees at 9 bases. The CDR3 consists of 19 residues. Trimming at V came to 5 bases and at J to 5 bases, leaving 18 bases not matched to a gene. Germline CDR1 and CDR2: SEHNR and FQNEAQ (reference sequence). This CDR3 reads CASSPNSGGTPGSTGELFF. CDR3 DNA: TGTGCCAGCAGCCCCAATAGCGGGGGCACGCCTGGGTCGACCGGGGAGCTGTTTTTT.

J is TRBJ1-2 and V is TRBV28; no definite D call. The CDR3 covers 14 residues. The germline V gene has CDR1 MDHEN and CDR2 SYDVKM. The V gene lost 7 bases and the J gene lost 6 bases, with 18 bases spanning the gap. The CDR3 coding sequence is TGTGCCAGCACCATCTCCAGCAGTTATAATGGCTACACCTTC. Protein: CASTISSSYNGYTF.

As DNA, the CDR3 is TGTGCCAGCAGCTTAGCGCCGTCTAGCGGGAGTACGCAGTATTTT. The encoded protein is CASSLAPSSGSTQYF. The V call is TRBV7-9, the J call TRBJ2-3; 10 bases are shared with TRBD2. Germline V lookup: CDR1 SEHNR, CDR2 FQNEAQ (reference sequence). Trimming cost V 0 bases and J 8 bases; bases outside gene matches: 5. This CDR3 has 15 amino acids.

J is TRBJ1-1 and V is TRBV5-1; D uncertain. CDR3 size: 16 residues. With 4 bases removed from V and 1 base from J, the gap between germline ends came to 17 bases. CDR1 and CDR2 (germline): SGHRS, YFSETQ. CDR3 protein: CASSPIWDKRNTEAFF. CDR3 DNA sequence: TGCGCCAGCAGCCCCATTTGGGATAAACGGAACACTGAAGCTTTCTTT.

The rearrangement links TRBV29-1 to TRBJ2-1, with 14 bases matching TRBD2. Germline assignment: CDR1 SQVTM and CDR2 ANQGSEA. This CDR3 spans 16 amino acids. V gave up 4 bases and J gave up 3 bases; unmatched junction bases: 5. This CDR3 is CSVAGTSGSRYNEQFF. DNA for the CDR3: TGCAGCGTTGCCGGGACTAGCGGGAGCCGCTACAATGAGCAGTTCTTC.

V gene TRBV6-1 combines with J gene TRBJ1-2; possibly TRBD1 for D (5 bases). V dropped 0 bases and J dropped 6 bases, with 11 bases sitting between them. Germline V gives CDR1 MNHNS, CDR2 SASEGT. The CDR3 consists of 14 residues. CDR3 in DNA: TGTGCCAGCAGTGAAGCTACGGGGCAGGATGGCTACACCTTC. Its protein product is CASSEATGQDGYTF.

The chain employs TRBV7-6 and TRBJ2-3; tentatively, D is TRBD1 or TRBD2 (6 bases each). Germline values: CDR1 SGHVS, CDR2 FNYEAQ. CDR3 length: 15 amino acids. Deletions cut 5 bases from V and 2 bases from J, with 14 bases between. The CDR3 region has the DNA TGTGCCAGCAGCCTTAGGGGGAGGACCACAGATACGCAGTATTTT. This translates into CASSLRGRTTDTQYF. Based on the CDR3 plus reference TRBV7-6 and TRBJ2-3, the full variable domain is GAGVSQSPRYKVTKRGQDVALRCDPISGHVSLYWYRQALGQGPEFLTYFNYEAQQDKSGLPNDRFSAERPEGSISTLTIQRTEQRDSAMYRCASSLRGRTTDTQYFGPGTRLTVL.

The chain carries TRBV7-8 and TRBJ2-7; 9 nucleotides line up with TRBD2. The germline gives CDR1 SGHVS, CDR2 FQNEAQ. The CDR3 runs to 15 residues. The V and J ends lost 4 bases and 0 bases, in that order; junction bases with no gene match: 4. The CDR3 region is CASSYQREDSYEQYF. CDR3 sequence (DNA): TGTGCCAGCAGCTACCAGCGGGAGGACTCCTACGAGCAGTACTTC.

The chain links TRBV5-5 to TRBJ1-1, with unresolved D. The germline V and J ends were trimmed by 4 bases and 10 bases, with 20 bases remaining between them. CDR3 size: 14 residues. The V gene's germline CDR1 is SGHKS and CDR2 YYEKEE (reference sequence). The CDR3 is CASSEVPEISGAFF. As DNA, the CDR3 is TGTGCCAGCAGCGAGGTGCCGGAAATCAGTGGAGCTTTCTTT. The full variable domain, in which reference TRBV5-5 and TRBJ1-1 provide the parts outside the CDR3, is DAGVTQSPTHLIKTRGQQVTLRCSPISGHKSVSWYQQVLGQGPQFIFQYYEKEERGRGNFPDRFSARQFPNYSSELNVNALLLGDSALYLCASSEVPEISGAFFGQGTRLTVV.

This sequence joins TRBV11-3 and TRBJ2-1, with no clear D. The CDR3 length is 15 residues. CDR1 SGHNT and CDR2 YENEEA come from the germline V gene. The V end lost 4 bases, the J end lost 4 bases, and 14 bases lay between the germline ends. CDR3 sequence: CASSYPASPYNEQFF. DNA of the CDR3: TGTGCCAGCAGCTACCCAGCTTCCCCGTACAATGAGCAGTTCTTC.